This TCR beta chain was recorded in a study of radiotherapy plus CTLA-4 blockade in lung cancer. The assay was immunoSEQ multiplex PCR, and TCRdb's table has in-frame clones only and misses some. Of 40,000 to 50,000 clones detected, around four fifths appear once; the ten largest clones hold roughly 3.3%. The starting material was peripheral blood, obtained from a patient treated with radiotherapy plus ipilimumab. This TCR came from a human donor with non-small cell lung cancer who had stable disease on radiotherapy plus ipilimumab.

CDR3 in DNA: TGTGCCAGCAGCTTAAGGTGGTTAGGGACTAGCGGTCCCGGGGAGCTGTTTTTT. Translation: CASSLRWLGTSGPGELFF. The chain is built from TRBV7-9 and TRBJ2-2; 11 bases line up with TRBD2. This CDR3 spans 18 amino acids. The junction had 11 bases not matched to a gene; V was cut back by 2 bases and J by 6 bases. Per the germline V gene, CDR1 is SEHNR and CDR2 is FQNEAQ (reference sequence). Complete variable domain (other parts from reference TRBV7-9 and TRBJ2-2): DTGVSQNPRHKITKRGQNVTFRCDPISEHNRLYWYRQTLGQGPEFLTYFQNEAQLEKSRLLSDRFSAERPKGSFSTLEIQRTEQGDSAMYLCASSLRWLGTSGPGELFFGEGSRLTVL.